This T cell receptor beta chain was sequenced in a study of shared clonotypes between healthy human individuals. Study-level findings and limits: Clonotypes shared by all four donors outscored non-shared clonotypes in generation probability.

Using immunoSEQ multiplex PCR, the repertoire was profiled, and TCRdb retains in-frame clones only, with some absent. The data hold about 990,000 clones, with approximately 78% observed a single time. This CDR3 region has 12 residues. Germline CDR1 and CDR2: SQVTM and ANQGSEA. As to this clone: Its antigen is currently unknown.

The chain joins TRBV29-1 to TRBJ2-5, with D perhaps TRBD2 (5 bases). The closer fit of TRBJ2-7 to the DNA end suggests the J call may be wrong. Sequenced material: memory CD4+ T cells from PBMCs. Subset indicated: CD45RA-negative fraction. This TCR was recovered from a young man in good health. Some clones in this sample may be carry-over from other donors' samples. CDR3 region: CSVVGRTPEQYF. Here the CDR3 DNA reads TGCAGCGTTGTAGGGCGGACTCCCGAGCAGTACTTC.